The rows below give T cell receptor beta chains drawn from one sample of a study of monozygotic twins with inflammatory bowel disease. TCRdb reprocessed the 5' RACE reads and stores each CDR3 protein as one record, lacking DNA. Its table records about 160,000 distinct CDR3 sequences. The sequenced material came from blood. These receptors came from a human donor with ulcerative colitis or Crohn's disease, or a healthy co-twin of an affected twin (not recorded which). CDR3s include the opening cysteine and the closing phenylalanine or tryptophan.

v_call,j_call,cdr3_aa
TRBV5-1,TRBJ2-7,CASSYLWTGGNEQYF
TRBV7-9,TRBJ2-2,CASSASPGTGNTGELFF
TRBV29-1,TRBJ2-1,CSVTGTSRREQFF
TRBV13,TRBJ2-7,CASSKGAGEQYF
TRBV28,TRBJ2-7,CASSSPMLYEQYF
TRBV20-1,TRBJ1-3,CSARDRQGGYGNTIYF
TRBV29-1,TRBJ1-1,CSVEVGGRNTEAFF
TRBV15,TRBJ2-7,CATSRGGLRTAYEQYF
TRBV20-1,TRBJ1-5,CSAREQGSQPQHF
TRBV7-2,TRBJ2-1,CASSLPGVWTGNEQFF
TRBV5-1,TRBJ1-2,CASSLTEHYGYTF
TRBV27,TRBJ2-1,CASSLFRQGAYNEQFF
TRBV5-1,TRBJ2-3,CASSPGADTQYF
TRBV5-1,TRBJ2-1,CASSRRVESSYNEQFF
TRBV15,TRBJ1-3,CATSREQGSGNTIYF
TRBV5-1,TRBJ2-1,CASSLLGDSSYNEQFF
TRBV4-1,TRBJ2-1,CASSQEQGYSYNEQFF
TRBV20-1,TRBJ2-1,CSASFGGQYYNEQFF
TRBV18,TRBJ2-7,CASSGTSGTYEQYF
TRBV20-1,TRBJ1-3,CSAATRGGGTGNTIYF
TRBV2,TRBJ2-1,CASSREREGRNEQFF
TRBV18,TRBJ2-2,CASSPLSGQNTGELFF
TRBV20-1,TRBJ2-7,CSALTGALKGEQYF
TRBV20-1,TRBJ1-5,CSASIGHGHSNQPQHF
TRBV5-1,TRBJ2-2,CASSFLLANTGELFF
TRBV18,TRBJ2-3,CASSPLPSLRSTDTQYF
TRBV7-2,TRBJ1-6,CASSRTGGAYNSPLHF
TRBV6-4,TRBJ2-1,CASSDSPLAGSYNEQFF
TRBV7-2,TRBJ2-5,CASSPIRVLETQYF
TRBV15,TRBJ1-3,CATSRDLTGDSGNTIYF
TRBV7-9,TRBJ1-1,CASSQTGGTEAFF
TRBV29-1,TRBJ2-2,CSVGGTTNTGELFF
TRBV11-1,TRBJ2-2,CASSLPGLAGGGNTGELFF
TRBV20-1,TRBJ1-5,CSARYPPGQLKNQPQHF
TRBV28,TRBJ2-1,CASSPWRGPSYNEQFF
TRBV15,TRBJ1-6,CATSREAGNSPLHF
TRBV5-1,TRBJ2-7,CASSWRAGTRTYEQYF
TRBV29-1,TRBJ2-6,CSVDLPGANVLTF
TRBV12-3/TRBV12-4,TRBJ1-4,CASTWDRTNEKLFF
TRBV7-9,TRBJ2-7,CASSPPRLAGVFEQYF
TRBV7-8,TRBJ2-1,CASSELAGTYNEQFF
TRBV7-8,TRBJ1-2,CASSEVGGGYGYTF
TRBV5-1,TRBJ2-7,CASSLGDSDEQYF
TRBV5-1,TRBJ2-7,CASSLVGSGPYEQYF
TRBV20-1,TRBJ1-2,CSARDSGPYGYTF
TRBV12-3/TRBV12-4,TRBJ2-2,CASGRTGANTGELFF
TRBV7-2,TRBJ1-5,CASSPLGGQDHQPQHF
TRBV11-2,TRBJ2-1,CASSLGTSGSSYNEQFF
TRBV7-6,TRBJ2-3,CASSKTTDTQYF
TRBV20-1,TRBJ2-2,CSAPPRSTGELFF
TRBV7-3,TRBJ1-1,CASSLQGANTEAFF
TRBV6-2/TRBV6-3,TRBJ2-1,CASRGGMHNEQFF
TRBV12-3/TRBV12-4,TRBJ2-2,CASDRAGSTGELFF
TRBV27,TRBJ1-6,CASSFNRGRSPLHF